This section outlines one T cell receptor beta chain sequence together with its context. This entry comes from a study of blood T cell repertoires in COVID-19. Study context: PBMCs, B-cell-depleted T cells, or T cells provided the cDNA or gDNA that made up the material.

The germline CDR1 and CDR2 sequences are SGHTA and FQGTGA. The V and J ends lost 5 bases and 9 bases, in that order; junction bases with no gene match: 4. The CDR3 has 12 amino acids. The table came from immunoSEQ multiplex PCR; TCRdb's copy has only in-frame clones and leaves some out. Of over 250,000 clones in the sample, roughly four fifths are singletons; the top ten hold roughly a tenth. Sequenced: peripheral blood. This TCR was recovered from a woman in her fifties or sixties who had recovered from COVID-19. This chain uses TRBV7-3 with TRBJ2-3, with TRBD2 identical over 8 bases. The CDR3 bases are TGTGCCAGCAGCCCCCGCGGGGGGACGCAGTATTTT. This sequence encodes CASSPRGGTQYF.